The 27 T cell receptor beta chains below all came from one sample that was sequenced in a study of T cell responses to AZD1222 COVID-19 vaccine. The assay was immunoSEQ multiplex PCR, and TCRdb's table has in-frame clones only and misses some. The table has about 140,000 clones, roughly 89% seen once; the top ten hold 4.5% to 6.5%. The material was peripheral blood, obtained on day 0 of AZD1222 vaccination. The receptors were sampled from an adult in good health.

The sample holds one count of this clone. Here the CDR3 DNA reads TGTGCCACCAGCACCGGGACAGGGCAAGAGACCCAGTACTTC. Its protein product is CATSTGTGQETQYF. The chain links TRBV15 to TRBJ2-5; 9 positions match TRBD1. The V segment lost 4 bases and the J segment 2 bases; nucleotides outside the gene matches: 2. This CDR3 has 14 amino acids. Germline CDR1 is LNHNV and CDR2 is YYDKDF (reference sequence).

The V and J genes are TRBV5-1 and TRBJ2-1; TRBD2 is a possible D gene (5 bases). V dropped 3 bases and J dropped 0 bases, with 13 bases sitting between them. This CDR3 has 16 residues. CDR1 and CDR2 from the germline V gene are SGHRS and YFSETQ. The CDR3 protein is CASSYSAVSSYNEQFF. The CDR3 coding sequence is TGCGCCAGCAGCTACTCAGCGGTGAGCTCCTACAATGAGCAGTTCTTC.

This chain links TRBV28 with TRBJ2-6, with TRBD1 matching 10 bases. J gave up 5 bases and V 6 bases, and 16 bases lay outside the gene matches. Germline V gives CDR1 MDHEN, CDR2 SYDVKM. The CDR3 is made up of 19 amino acids. The CDR3 here is CASSLAVLDRGRRANVLTF. CDR3 sequence (DNA): TGTGCCAGCAGCTTAGCGGTATTAGACAGGGGGCGGCGGGCCAACGTCCTGACTTTC.

This chain links TRBV3-1 (or the pseudogene TRBV3-2) with TRBJ1-6; 7 bases map to TRBD1. From germline, CDR1 is LGHDT and CDR2 YNNKEL (reference sequence). J was trimmed by 9 bases and V by 0 bases; bases with no gene match: 8. The CDR3 totals 16 residues. The CDR3 loop is CASSQEGTVSGSPLHF. The CDR3 region has the DNA TGTGCCAGCAGCCAAGAAGGGACAGTCAGCGGTTCACCCCTCCACTTT.

V gene TRBV9 combines with J gene TRBJ2-1, with a possible D match to TRBD2 (6 bases). The germline V and J ends were trimmed by 1 base and 8 bases, with 16 bases remaining between them. The CDR3 runs to 15 residues. CDR1 is SGDLS, CDR2 YYNGEE, per germline. The CDR3 sequence is CASSVSGQGGDEQFF. CDR3 in DNA: TGTGCCAGCAGCGTAAGCGGGCAGGGAGGAGATGAGCAGTTCTTC. The full variable domain, rest sourced from reference TRBV9 and TRBJ2-1, is DSGVTQTPKHLITATGQRVTLRCSPRSGDLSVYWYQQSLDQGLQFLIQYYNGEERAKGNILERFSAQQFPDLHSELNLSSLELGDSALYFCASSVSGQGGDEQFFGPGTRLTVL.

The chain uses TRBV29-1 and TRBJ2-7; 13 bases are shared with TRBD2. Looked up from germline, CDR1 is SQVTM and CDR2 is ANQGSEA. The V segment lost 3 bases and the J segment 11 bases; nucleotides outside the gene matches: 10. The CDR3 runs 14 residues. The CDR3 DNA sequence: TGCAGCGTTGACTCCGGACTAGCGGGAGAACAGGAGTACTTC. Protein: CSVDSGLAGEQEYF.

The chain uses TRBV7-9 and TRBJ2-7; TRBD1 matches 7 bases. The germline V gene has CDR1 SEHNR and CDR2 FQNEAQ (reference sequence). The V gene end was trimmed by 4 bases and the J gene end by 5 bases; junction bases not matched to a gene: 2. The CDR3 is made up of 12 amino acids. In DNA form, the CDR3 reads TGTGCCAGCAGCTGGGGGACAGACGAGCAGTACTTC. Amino acid sequence: CASSWGTDEQYF.

V and J are TRBV5-1 and TRBJ2-6; the D gene could be TRBD1 or TRBD2 (5 bases each). The CDR3 runs 15 residues. V was pared by 1 base and J by 4 bases, with 9 bases between. The germline CDR1 and CDR2 sequences are SGHRS and YFSETQ. Here the CDR3 reads CASSLNGDGANVLTF. The CDR3 bases are TGCGCCAGCAGCTTGAACGGGGACGGGGCCAACGTCCTGACTTTC.

The V and J genes are TRBV6-1 and TRBJ2-4, with TRBD2 identical over 14 bases. This CDR3 is 17 amino acids long. The germline V gene encodes CDR1 MNHNS and CDR2 SASEGT. Trimming removed 3 bases from V and 6 bases from J; junction bases left unmatched: 7. Written as DNA, the CDR3 is TGTGCCAGCAGTGAGCGGACTAGCGGGAGGTCCCTAAACATTCAGTACTTC. This sequence encodes CASSERTSGRSLNIQYF.

This clone has only a few counts. The gene calls are TRBV28 and TRBJ1-5; the match to TRBD1 covers 8 bases. V lost 6 bases, J lost 4 bases, and 5 bases stayed unmatched. The CDR3 extends over 14 amino acids. Germline V lookup: CDR1 MDHEN, CDR2 SYDVKM. The CDR3 DNA is TGTGCCAGCAGCTATCAGGGGGCTAATCAGCCCCAGCATTTT. Protein: CASSYQGANQPQHF.

The chain combines TRBV7-9 with TRBJ1-2, with D maybe TRBD1 (5 bases). Germline V gives CDR1 SEHNR, CDR2 FQNEAQ (reference sequence). The CDR3 spans 15 residues. V shed 5 bases and J shed 3 bases, with 16 bases lying between them. This CDR3 reads CASSDGAGNDYGYTF. The CDR3 bases are TGTGCCAGCAGCGACGGGGCAGGGAACGACTATGGCTACACCTTC.

The J gene is TRBJ1-2, the V gene TRBV4-1, with D unclear. V shed 0 bases and J shed 2 bases, with 13 bases lying between them. CDR1 and CDR2 from the germline V gene are MGHRA and YSYEKL. The CDR3 extends over 16 amino acids. DNA of the CDR3: TGCGCCAGCAGCCAAGATCCTTTAGTTGAAAACTATGGCTACACCTTC. Encoded protein: CASSQDPLVENYGYTF.

This rearrangement joins TRBV6-2 or TRBV6-3 to TRBJ2-2; 10 nucleotides match TRBD2. This CDR3 comprises 16 residues. V was clipped by 0 bases and J by 3 bases; unmatched bases: 1. Germline CDR1 MNHEY, CDR2 SVGEGT. In nucleotides, the CDR3 is TGTGCCAGCAGTTACTCGACTAGCGGGTACACCGGGGAGCTGTTTTTT. Its protein is CASSYSTSGYTGELFF.

V gene TRBV12-5 combines with J gene TRBJ1-6; D perhaps matches TRBD1 (5 bases). The CDR3 sequence is 16 residues long. Germline V gene data show CDR1 as LGHNT and CDR2 as FRNRAP. V was shortened by 2 bases and J by 5 bases, with 13 bases between the two germline ends. Here the CDR3 reads CASGLRQSPDNSPLHF. The CDR3 DNA follows: TGTGCTAGTGGTTTGAGACAGTCTCCGGATAATTCACCCCTCCACTTT.

This rearrangement joins TRBV28 to TRBJ1-2, with D unresolved. This CDR3 spans 10 amino acids. Germline values: CDR1 MDHEN, CDR2 SYDVKM. Trimming removed 8 bases from V and 4 bases from J, with 5 bases in between. CDR3 nucleotides: TGTGCCAGCGGAGTCTATGGCTACACCTTC. This gives the protein CASGVYGYTF.

The chain has TRBV29-1 and TRBJ2-6; D unclear. The ends were cut back, 4 bases at V and 0 bases at J, with 4 bases in the middle. The CDR3 loop spans 13 amino acids. The germline V gene has CDR1 SQVTM and CDR2 ANQGSEA. This CDR3 reads CSVGHSGANVLTF. The CDR3 bases are TGCAGCGTTGGACACTCTGGGGCCAACGTCCTGACTTTC.

This chain connects TRBV6-5 to TRBJ2-7, with unresolved D. Germline V gene data show CDR1 as MNHEY and CDR2 as SVGAGI. Trimming removed 0 bases from V and 1 base from J, with 7 bases in between. The CDR3 totals 14 residues. The CDR3 is CASSYSPGSYEQYF. CDR3 nucleotides: TGTGCCAGCAGTTACTCACCCGGATCCTACGAGCAGTACTTC.

The V gene is TRBV14, the J gene TRBJ2-3; D possibly matches TRBD1 or TRBD2 (6 bases each). Germline loops: CDR1 SGHDN, CDR2 FVKESK. The germline V and J ends were trimmed by 4 bases and 3 bases, with 17 bases remaining between them. CDR3 length: 16 residues. As DNA, the CDR3 is TGTGCCAGCAGCCTTGCGACAGGAGGGTGGACAGATACGCAGTATTTT. Amino acids: CASSLATGGWTDTQYF.

The genes are TRBV15 and TRBJ1-6; 9 nucleotides align to TRBD1. V gave up 6 bases and J gave up 10 bases; unmatched junction bases: 4. CDR3 length equals 13 residues. The germline gives CDR1 LNHNV, CDR2 YYDKDF (reference sequence). CDR3 bases: TGTGCCACCAGGGGACAGGGACAATCACCCCTCCACTTT. Translation: CATRGQGQSPLHF.

The chain has TRBV30 and TRBJ2-2, with TRBD2 identical over 7 bases. The CDR3 is 15 residues long. Germline V lookup: CDR1 GTSNPN, CDR2 SVGIG (reference sequence). With V trimmed by 2 bases and J by 1 base, 4 bases remained unmatched. DNA of the CDR3: TGTGCCTGGAGTCGGTCTAGCGGGAACACCGGGGAGCTGTTTTTT. Its protein is CAWSRSSGNTGELFF.

J is TRBJ2-1 and V is TRBV7-3, with 11 positions matching TRBD2. The J segment lost 8 bases and the V segment lost 3 bases, leaving 6 bases of the junction unmatched. Per the germline V gene, CDR1 is SGHTA and CDR2 is FQGTGA. The CDR3 runs 15 residues. The CDR3 nucleotides are TGTGCCAGCAGCTTTAGCGGGAGGGGCTTCGATGAGCAGTTCTTC. Translating it yields CASSFSGRGFDEQFF.

V gene TRBV4-3 combines with J gene TRBJ2-7; D perhaps matches TRBD2 (7 bases). Trimming took 1 base from V and 12 from J, leaving 16 bases between them. Germline-derived CDR1 and CDR2 are LGHNA and YSLEER. This CDR3 has 13 amino acids. The CDR3 is CASSQAPGGPGYF. The DNA of the CDR3 is TGCGCCAGCAGCCAAGCCCCGGGGGGCCCTGGGTACTTC.

In its sample, this clone was seen once. V usage is TRBV6-2 or TRBV6-3 and J usage is TRBJ1-1; D might be TRBD1 (6 bases). The CDR3 is 16 residues long. Trimming shortened V by 0 bases and J by 0 bases, and 11 bases separated the two germline ends. Germline lookup yields CDR1 MNHEY and CDR2 SVGEGT. The chain's CDR3 is CASSYSRQVLNTEAFF. The CDR3 DNA is TGTGCCAGCAGTTACTCACGACAGGTTTTGAACACTGAAGCTTTCTTT.

The V gene is TRBV27, the J gene TRBJ2-1, with 12 bases matching TRBD2. The CDR3 covers 15 residues. Germline trimming cut 6 bases from V and 7 bases from J; bases unmatched to any gene: 7. Germline V lookup: CDR1 MNHEY, CDR2 SMNVEV (reference sequence). In DNA, the CDR3 is TGTGCCAGCAGACACCGACTAGCGGGAGATAATGAGCAGTTCTTC. Translated: CASRHRLAGDNEQFF.

The chain links TRBV7-9 to TRBJ1-2; TRBD1 is a possible D gene (6 bases). The CDR3 spans 16 residues. V lost 1 base, J lost 8 bases, and 20 bases lay in between. Germline-derived CDR1 and CDR2 are SEHNR and FQNEAQ (reference sequence). Here the CDR3 reads CASSLGVVGGLGGYTF. In nucleotides, the CDR3 is TGTGCCAGCAGCTTAGGAGTGGTCGGGGGGCTGGGCGGCTACACCTTC.

This rearrangement joins TRBV27 to TRBJ1-5; possibly TRBD1 for D (5 bases). This CDR3 has 15 amino acids. Trimming removed 6 bases from V and 6 bases from J, with 18 bases in between. In germline, CDR1 is MNHEY, CDR2 SMNVEV (reference sequence). Here the CDR3 DNA reads TGTGCCAGCAGCCCCGTGGGGGAGGTAGCTCAGCCCCAGCATTTT. Translating it yields CASSPVGEVAQPQHF.

The rearrangement uses TRBV5-4 and TRBJ2-5; perhaps TRBD1 as D (6 bases). The CDR3 totals 14 residues. Germline V gene lookup returns CDR1 SGHNT and CDR2 YYREEE (reference sequence). Trimming cost V 4 bases and J 1 base, with 11 bases left between them. The CDR3 DNA reads as TGTGCCAGCAGCGCTGACAGGTTCCAAGAGACCCAGTACTTC. Translated: CASSADRFQETQYF.